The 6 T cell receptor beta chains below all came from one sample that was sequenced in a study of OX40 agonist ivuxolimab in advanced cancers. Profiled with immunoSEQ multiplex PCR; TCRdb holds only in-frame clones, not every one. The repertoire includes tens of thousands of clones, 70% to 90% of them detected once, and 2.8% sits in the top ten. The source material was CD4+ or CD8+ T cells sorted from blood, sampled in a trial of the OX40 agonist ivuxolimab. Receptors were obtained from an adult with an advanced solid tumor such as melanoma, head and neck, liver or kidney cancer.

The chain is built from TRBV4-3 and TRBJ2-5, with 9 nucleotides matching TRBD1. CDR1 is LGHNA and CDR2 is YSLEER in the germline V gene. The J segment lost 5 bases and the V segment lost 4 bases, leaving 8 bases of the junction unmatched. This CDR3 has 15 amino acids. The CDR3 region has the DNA TGCGCCAGCAGCCCTCGGGACAGGGAGCGGGAGACCCAGTACTTC. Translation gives CASSPRDRERETQYF.

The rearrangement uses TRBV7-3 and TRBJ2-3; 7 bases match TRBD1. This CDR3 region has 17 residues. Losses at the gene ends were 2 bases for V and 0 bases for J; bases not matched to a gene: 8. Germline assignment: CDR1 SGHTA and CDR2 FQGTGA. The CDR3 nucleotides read TGTGCCAGCAGCTTAGTCGAGGGGGCCTCTAGCACAGATACGCAGTATTTT. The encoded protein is CASSLVEGASSTDTQYF.

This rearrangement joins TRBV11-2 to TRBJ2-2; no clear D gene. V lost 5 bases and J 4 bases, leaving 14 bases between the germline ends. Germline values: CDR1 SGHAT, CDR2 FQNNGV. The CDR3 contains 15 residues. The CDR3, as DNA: TGTGCCAGCAGCCAAAGGTCCCTTTTCACCGGGGAGCTGTTTTTT. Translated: CASSQRSLFTGELFF.

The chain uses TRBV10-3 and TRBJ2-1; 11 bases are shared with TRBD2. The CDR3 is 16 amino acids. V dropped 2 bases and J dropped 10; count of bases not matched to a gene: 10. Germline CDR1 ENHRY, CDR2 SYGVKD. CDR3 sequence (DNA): TGTGCCATCAGTGAGGCCGGGACTAGCGGCCTTTGGGAGCAGTTCTTC. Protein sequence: CAISEAGTSGLWEQFF.

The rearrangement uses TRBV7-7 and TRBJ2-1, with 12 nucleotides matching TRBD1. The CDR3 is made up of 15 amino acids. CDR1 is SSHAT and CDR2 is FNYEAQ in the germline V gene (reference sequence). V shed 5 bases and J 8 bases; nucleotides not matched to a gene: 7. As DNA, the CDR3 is TGTGCCAGCAGCACCGGGACAGGGGGCTTAGATGAGCAGTTCTTC. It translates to CASSTGTGGLDEQFF.

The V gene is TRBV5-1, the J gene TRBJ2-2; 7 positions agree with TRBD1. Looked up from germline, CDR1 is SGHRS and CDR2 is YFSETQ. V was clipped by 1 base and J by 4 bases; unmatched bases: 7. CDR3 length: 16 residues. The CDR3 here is CASSLLFGTATGELFF. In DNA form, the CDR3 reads TGCGCCAGCAGCTTGTTATTTGGGACAGCCACCGGGGAGCTGTTTTTT.